A single TCR beta chain is shown here with its context. The authors sequenced TCR beta from blood CD8+ and CD4+ T cells. These data are taken from a study of CD8 T cells in Susac syndrome. An amount of RNA that ranged from roughly 0.45 to 1 ug was reverse transcribed with random hexamers. In TCRdb, the immunoSEQ multiplex PCR reads were re-called with MiXCR into one record per CDR3 protein. The repertoire holds 300,000 to 350,000 distinct CDR3 sequences, with about 91% as singletons. The source of this sequence is a human donor with multiple sclerosis. Sequenced material: CD4+ T cells from PBMCs.

The CDR3 nucleotides read TGCGCCAGCAGCCTGGGACTAGCGGGGGGCGTCGGCAATGAGCAGTTCTTC. Amino acids: CASSLGLAGGVGNEQFF. V is TRBV5-1 and J is TRBJ2-1; 15 positions match TRBD2. The CDR3 extends over 17 amino acids. Germline CDR1 and CDR2: SGHRS and YFSETQ. The junction had 8 bases not matched to a gene; V was cut back by 4 bases and J by 6 bases. Full variable domain (remainder filled in from reference TRBV5-1 and TRBJ2-1): KAGVTQTPRYLIKTRGQQVTLSCSPISGHRSVSWYQQTPGQGLQFLFEYFSETQRNKGNFPGRFSGRQFSNSRSEMNVSTLELGDSALYLCASSLGLAGGVGNEQFFGPGTRLTVL.